This record covers a single T cell receptor beta chain. It lacks a known antigen. Per-nucleotide qualities are absent, and no much larger clonotype sits a single base away. From the cysteine up to the phenylalanine, the CDR3 has a length of 14 residues. Just the 42-base CDR3 DNA is kept, in frame starting at base 1. V is shortened by 8 bases, J by 7 bases, and the region joining them spans 18 bases. CDR1 SNHLY and CDR2 FYNNEI were looked up in the germline V gene. A case-control design nested within a healthcare worker cohort in London, UK, was used, with weekly nasopharyngeal swab PCR tests and blood sampling performed. Healthcare workers were enrolled in the week of the UK lockdown, from 23 to 31 March 2020, and were followed every week for up to roughly 15 weeks. Receptors were amplified or captured by 5' RACE. TCRdb records NextSeq 500 as the sequencer. The TCR library protocol attached unique molecular identifiers to individual cDNA molecules to correct for sequencing error and PCR bias. Both TCR alpha and beta chains were sequenced, and tight co-correlation was observed between alpha and beta sequence abundances in each sample. The authors processed their data as follows. Decombinator V4 was used to annotate the V gene, J gene and CDR3 of the TCR sequences. TCRs were defined as expanded if a significant change between any two time points was detected under a Poisson model with p below 0.0001. TCR abundances were normalised to the total number of TCRs sequenced per sample and expressed as counts per million. MAIT TCRs were defined by TRAV1-2 paired with TRAJ12, TRAJ20 or TRAJ33, and iNKT TCRs by TRAV10 paired with TRAJ18. VDJdb, accessed on 1 November 2021, was searched for TCRs annotated for CMV, EBV and SARS-CoV-2, and TCRs annotated for more than one antigen were excluded. TCRdb handled the public reads itself, with Q25 trimming in fastp and clone calling in MiXCR, and kept productive beta chains. Entries are consolidated by CDR3 protein sequence, retaining the most common genes and DNA. The V and J calls come from TCRdb's annotation, not from the publication. This sample holds about 130,000 distinct CDR3 sequences; just under 15% were observed only once. 20% to 25% of the sample lies in the top ten.

The entry originates in a study of early T cells in non-severe SARS-CoV-2 infection (dated by TCRdb to the early 2020s). Broadly, across the study: Because TCR sequencing was done on bulk RNA from unsorted whole blood, the alpha and beta chains could not be paired. Points the paper makes about the study in general: VDJdb matching was skewed toward anti-spike CD8 responses, so virus-specific expansions were likely underestimated and private and CD4 specificities were missed.

The receptor comes from an adult who was a healthcare worker with PCR-confirmed SARS-CoV-2 infection or an uninfected control (not recorded which). The specimen was whole blood. This sequence uses TRBV2 and TRBJ1-5; the D gene is perhaps TRBD1, on 5 matching bases. Here the CDR3 is given as CASGRGRERQPQHF. The sequenced DNA is TGTGCCAGCGGACGGGGCCGAGAGAGGCAGCCCCAGCATTTT.